Listed below are T cell receptor beta chains from one sample, sequenced in a study of glioma-infiltrating T cells. One entry per CDR3 protein results from TCRdb running MiXCR on the multiplex PCR reads. The sample has about 110,000 distinct CDR3 sequences, 25% to 30% seen once. The source material was glioma tissue, nonneoplastic brain tissue, or PBMCs (not recorded which). The receptor source for this set is a human donor with low-grade glioma or glioblastoma, undergoing nonglioma brain surgery, or in good health (not recorded which). The CDR3 runs from the conserved cysteine through the conserved F or W. Each record gives: V gene, J gene, clone size, D gene, CDR3 protein, CDR3 DNA. A D gene is named only where the DNA matches it firmly. Not all rows give a size; the values are once, few, many and, for expanded clones, a class.

TRBV7-2	TRBJ2-4	.	.	CASSPLEGGAEYF	TGTGCCAGCAGCCCACTTGAAGGGGGTGCGGAGTACTTC
TRBV7-6	TRBJ1-3	many	.	CASSQGLRNTIYF	TGTGCCAGCAGCCAGGGACTTAGAAACACCATATATTTT
TRBV28	TRBJ2-5	many	.	CASSFQTSLAETQYF	TGTGCCAGCAGTTTCCAGACTAGTTTGGCTGAGACCCAGTACTTC
TRBV7-9	TRBJ2-3	many	TRBD2	CASSATSATTDTQYF	TGTGCCAGCAGCGCGACTAGCGCTACCACAGATACGCAGTATTTT
TRBV6-5	TRBJ2-3	many	.	CASSYSGSGTDTQYF	TGTGCCAGCAGTTACTCGGGTAGCGGCACAGATACGCAGTATTTT
TRBV7-9	TRBJ2-3	many	.	CASSSFDRTDTQYF	TGTGCCAGCAGCTCTTTTGACAGGACAGATACGCAGTATTTT
TRBV20-1	TRBJ1-5	many	.	CSARAGDQPQHF	TGCAGTGCTAGAGCAGGGGACCAGCCCCAGCATTTT
TRBV27	TRBJ2-3	many	TRBD2	CASSAPLTSGRAGDTQYF	TGTGCCAGCAGTGCCCCCCTGACTAGCGGGAGGGCCGGAGATACGCAGTATTTT
TRBV4-1	TRBJ1-2	many	TRBD1	CASSHSRDRGVSYTF	TGCGCCAGCAGCCATTCCCGGGACAGGGGAGTGAGCTACACCTTC
TRBV28	TRBJ2-3	many	.	CASSFPSLAPFTTDTQYF	TGTGCCAGCAGTTTCCCCTCTCTAGCGCCATTTACCACAGATACGCAGTATTTT
TRBV29-1	TRBJ2-5	few	TRBD2	CSVEQQGGGTQYF	TGCAGCGTTGAACAGCAGGGCGGGGGGACCCAGTACTTC
TRBV20-1	TRBJ2-1	many	TRBD2	CSAWDYRSYNEQFF	TGCAGTGCATGGGACTACCGCTCCTACAATGAGCAGTTCTTC
TRBV7-2	TRBJ2-1	many	.	CASSLKPQPEEQFF	TGTGCCAGCAGCTTAAAACCCCAACCTGAAGAGCAGTTCTTC
TRBV6-2/TRBV6-3	TRBJ2-7	many	.	CASRTPLGSYEQYF	TGTGCCAGCAGAACTCCCTTGGGCTCCTACGAGCAGTACTTC
TRBV20-1	TRBJ2-7	many	.	CSARDLVDSPSYEQYF	TGCAGTGCTAGAGATCTTGTGGACAGCCCCTCCTACGAGCAGTACTTC
TRBV4-3	TRBJ1-1	many	TRBD1	CASSDLGTGNTEAFF	TGCGCCAGTTCCGACCTCGGGACAGGGAACACTGAAGCTTTCTTT
TRBV20-1	TRBJ1-1	.	.	CSAPGRGNTEAFF	TGCAGTGCCCCAGGACGGGGGAACACTGAAGCTTTCTTT
TRBV29-1	TRBJ2-1	many	.	CSVVSYNEQFF	TGCAGCGTTGTAAGCTACAATGAGCAGTTCTTC
TRBV11-1	TRBJ2-3	many	TRBD2	CASSFRSGGGTDTQYF	TGTGCCAGCAGCTTCCGGAGCGGGGGGGGCACAGATACGCAGTATTTT
TRBV6-2/TRBV6-3	TRBJ1-5	.	.	CVSSPYGVTTNQPQHF	TGTGTTAGCAGTCCCTATGGGGTGACAACGAATCAGCCCCAGCATTTT
TRBV20-1	TRBJ1-1	many	.	CSVPARGTNTEAFF	TGCAGTGTTCCCGCTCGGGGGACGAACACTGAAGCTTTCTTT
TRBV7-2	TRBJ2-1	many	TRBD2	CASSYRLAGNNEQFF	TGTGCCAGCAGCTACCGACTAGCGGGAAACAATGAGCAGTTCTTC
TRBV5-4	TRBJ2-7	.	.	CASSFQGKGEQYF	TGTGCCAGCAGCTTTCAGGGAAAGGGCGAGCAGTACTTC
TRBV6-1	TRBJ1-3	many	.	CASSDEFSGNTIYF	TGTGCCAGCAGTGATGAATTCTCTGGAAACACCATATATTTT
TRBV20-1	TRBJ2-3	many	TRBD2	CSATLWVAGSTDTQYF	TGCAGTGCTACCCTCTGGGTAGCGGGGTCCACAGATACGCAGTATTTT
TRBV9	TRBJ2-1	.	TRBD2	CASSSSGSINEQFF	TGTGCCAGCAGCTCTAGCGGGAGTATCAATGAGCAGTTCTTC
TRBV7-2	TRBJ1-1	many	.	CASSLVVTVMDTEAFF	TGTGCCAGCAGCTTAGTAGTAACAGTGATGGACACTGAAGCTTTCTTT
TRBV7-2	TRBJ2-7	many	TRBD1	CASSWDRGLFEQYF	TGTGCCAGCAGCTGGGACAGGGGGCTCTTCGAGCAGTACTTC
TRBV27	TRBJ2-4	.	TRBD1	CVSTAYRGPKNIQYF	TGTGTCAGCACTGCTTACAGGGGCCCCAAAAACATTCAGTACTTC
TRBV7-6	TRBJ2-1	many	.	CASSLVRGGWNEQFF	TGTGCCAGCAGCTTAGTAAGGGGGGGGTGGAATGAGCAGTTCTTC
TRBV2	TRBJ1-1	many	.	CAGDRAQEGAFF	TGTGCCGGGGATCGGGCCCAGGAGGGAGCTTTCTTT
TRBV12-3/TRBV12-4	TRBJ1-6	.	.	CASSFAGARVYNSPLHF	TGTGCCAGCAGTTTTGCGGGGGCTAGGGTCTATAATTCACCCCTCCACTTT
TRBV5-1	TRBJ2-1	.	TRBD2	CASSKGTSGREEVQFF	TGCGCCAGCAGCAAGGGGACTAGCGGGAGGGAAGAGGTGCAGTTCTTC
TRBV15	TRBJ2-1	many	.	CATSRDGVRRF	TGTGCCACCAGCAGAGACGGGGTCCGCCGCTTC
TRBV27	TRBJ2-7	many	.	CASSLPGRSSYEQYF	TGTGCCAGCAGTCTCCCGGGCCGTAGCTCCTACGAGCAGTACTTC
TRBV27	TRBJ2-7	few	TRBD1	CATGTGTYEQYF	TGTGCCACCGGGACAGGGACGTACGAGCAGTACTTC
TRBV4-2	TRBJ2-7	.	TRBD2	CASSHGTSGNYEQYF	TGTGCCAGCAGCCACGGGACTAGCGGGAATTACGAGCAGTACTTC
TRBV19	TRBJ2-3	many	TRBD1	CASSEDRTTDTQYF	TGTGCCAGTAGCGAGGACAGGACAACAGATACGCAGTATTTT
TRBV20-1	TRBJ1-2	many	.	CSARDVDTGYGYTF	TGCAGTGCTAGAGACGTCGATACGGGCTATGGCTACACCTTC
TRBV12-3/TRBV12-4	TRBJ2-3	few	.	CASSLRGQSSDTQYF	TGTGCCAGCAGTTTACGGGGACAATCGTCGGATACGCAGTATTTT
TRBV2	TRBJ1-1	many	TRBD1	CASSRTGDGTEAFF	TGTGCCAGCAGTAGAACAGGGGACGGCACTGAAGCTTTCTTT
TRBV5-1	TRBJ2-2	.	TRBD1	CASSSGQFNTGELFF	TGCGCCAGCAGCTCGGGACAGTTTAACACCGGGGAGCTGTTTTTT
TRBV29-1	TRBJ2-1	many	TRBD1	CSVALSDRGYNEQFF	TGCAGCGTTGCGCTCTCGGACAGGGGATACAATGAGCAGTTCTTC
TRBV29-1	TRBJ1-4	few	.	CSVVEGVNEKLFF	TGCAGCGTTGTTGAGGGGGTTAATGAAAAACTGTTTTTT
TRBV20-1	TRBJ2-7	many	TRBD2	CSAESGRETYEQYF	TGCAGTGCCGAGAGCGGGAGGGAGACCTACGAGCAGTACTTC
TRBV7-2	TRBJ2-4	.	TRBD1	CASSLAGQERFAIQYF	TGTGCCAGCAGCTTAGCGGGACAGGAGAGATTTGCCATTCAGTACTTC
TRBV2	TRBJ1-5	.	.	CASSTGMKQPHHF	TGTGCCAGCAGTACCGGGATGAAGCAGCCCCATCATTTT
TRBV18	TRBJ1-1	.	.	CASSPPLWAWTEAFF	TGTGCCAGCTCACCTCCTCTCTGGGCATGGACTGAAGCTTTCTTT
TRBV27	TRBJ2-5	many	.	CASSLRTVQETQYF	TGTGCCAGCAGTCTCCGGACAGTACAAGAGACCCAGTACTTC
TRBV29-1	TRBJ2-5	.	TRBD2	CSAGLAGPQETQYF	TGCAGCGCCGGACTAGCGGGGCCCCAAGAGACCCAGTACTTC
TRBV24-1	TRBJ1-1	many	.	CATSDFRSGITEAFF	TGTGCCACCAGTGATTTTAGGTCAGGGATCACTGAAGCTTTCTTT
TRBV27	TRBJ1-1	many	TRBD1	CASSLQGPWEAFF	TGTGCCAGCAGTCTACAGGGGCCGTGGGAAGCTTTCTTT
TRBV7-9	TRBJ1-1	many	.	CASSRLGMEKGTEAFF	TGTGCCAGCAGCAGGTTAGGGATGGAAAAAGGCACTGAAGCTTTCTTT
TRBV30	TRBJ1-1	few	.	CAWGRTNTEAFF	TGTGCCTGGGGCAGGACGAACACTGAAGCTTTCTTT
TRBV5-1	TRBJ2-7	.	.	CASSFLTGPYEQYF	TGCGCCAGCAGCTTTTTGACAGGACCTTACGAGCAGTACTTC
TRBV18	TRBJ1-5	many	.	CASSPSGDGGANQPQHF	TGTGCCAGCTCACCGTCCGGGGACGGCGGGGCCAATCAGCCCCAGCATTTT
TRBV6-2/TRBV6-3	TRBJ1-3	many	.	CASRRQDPGNTIYF	TGTGCCAGCAGGCGACAGGACCCTGGAAACACCATATATTTT
TRBV15	TRBJ2-3	many	.	CATSRESGQFWADTQYF	TGTGCCACCAGCAGAGAATCTGGACAGTTCTGGGCCGATACGCAGTATTTT
TRBV9	TRBJ2-7	many	.	CASSVGLGEQYF	TGTGCCAGCAGCGTAGGTTTAGGCGAGCAGTACTTC